This T cell receptor beta chain came from a study of blood T cell repertoires in COVID-19. Here immunoSEQ multiplex PCR was the method, and the copy in TCRdb shows in-frame clones only, minus some. The sample shows under 200,000 clones, approximately 90% of them seen only once. V lost 3 bases, J lost 2 bases, and 7 bases stayed unmatched. Germline assignment: CDR1 LGHNA and CDR2 YNFKEQ. The CDR3 is made up of 15 amino acids. Sequenced sample: peripheral blood. The sequence was obtained from a woman aged 60 to 75 who had recovered from COVID-19. The chain employs TRBV4-2 and TRBJ2-7, with 7 nucleotides matching TRBD1. The CDR3 sequence: CASSHSRQGTYEQYF. The CDR3 DNA reads TGTGCCAGCAGCCACTCCCGACAGGGTACCTACGAGCAGTACTTC.